The clone carrying this T cell receptor beta chain was counted at least ten times. TCRbeta library construction was performed incorporating unique molecular identifiers. TCRdb processed the PCR reads anew with MiXCR; each CDR3 protein has one entry. The profile shows about 240,000 distinct CDR3 sequences, approximately 12% of them singletons. These data originate in a study of T-cell reconstitution after alpha-beta-depleted transplantation in children. CDR3 size: 15 residues. The V end lost 1 base, the J end lost 4 bases, and 10 bases lay between the germline ends. J is TRBJ2-2 and V is TRBV12-3 or TRBV12-4; the D is unclear. Sequencing used PBMCs from the stem cell graft donor, obtained from the stem cell graft. The clonotype comes from a human donor who donated a stem cell graft to a child with acute lymphoblastic leukemia. DNA for the CDR3: TGTGCCAGCAGTTTAGAGGATAGGCCCACCGGGGAGCTGTTTTTT. This codes for CASSLEDRPTGELFF.